Listed below are T cell receptor beta chains from one sample, sequenced in a study of T cell responses to AZD1222 COVID-19 vaccine. Measured with immunoSEQ multiplex PCR; TCRdb has only the in-frame clones, and not every one. The table records roughly 130,000 clones, about 91% of them present only once. The source was peripheral blood, collected on day 0 of AZD1222 vaccination. The source is an adult in good health. Each CDR3 is given with its conserved first and last residue. A D gene is named only where the DNA matches it firmly. The size field is filled for only some rows; it gives once, few, many or a size class.

cdr3_aa cdr3_nt d_call clone_size j_call v_call
CASSPRDRLNTEAFF TGTGCCAGCAGCCCCCGGGACAGGCTAAACACTGAAGCTTTCTTT TRBD1 once TRBJ1-1 TRBV9
CASSREGAGTNEQYF TGTGCCAGCAGCAGGGAGGGGGCGGGAACCAACGAGCAGTACTTC NA NA TRBJ2-7 TRBV7-2
CASSGQVAAPDTQYF TGTGCCAGCAGCGGACAGGTAGCCGCCCCAGATACGCAGTATTTT NA NA TRBJ2-3 TRBV9
CSVDESYTF TGCAGCGTTGATGAGTCCTACACCTTC NA once TRBJ1-2 TRBV29-1
CASSFFIKSGYETQYF TGTGCCAGCAGCTTTTTCATAAAATCGGGGTATGAGACCCAGTACTTC NA once TRBJ2-5 TRBV7-9
CASSLASGSTDTQYF TGTGCCAGCAGCTTGGCTAGCGGGTCCACAGATACGCAGTATTTT TRBD2 NA TRBJ2-3 TRBV5-4
CASRDLLGYSPLHF TGTGCCAGCAGAGATCTTCTGGGGTACTCACCCCTCCACTTT NA NA TRBJ1-6 TRBV6-5
CASSLRQDRGTEAFF TGCGCCAGCAGCTTGCGCCAGGACAGGGGCACTGAAGCTTTCTTT TRBD1 NA TRBJ1-1 TRBV5-1
CASSYRIETQYF TGTGCCAGCAGTTACAGGATAGAGACCCAGTACTTC NA NA TRBJ2-5 TRBV6-2/TRBV6-3
CASSYPTSSGSLLAKNIQYF TGTGCCAGCAGTTACCCTACGTCTAGCGGGAGCCTACTAGCCAAAAACATTCAGTACTTC TRBD2 NA TRBJ2-4 TRBV6-2/TRBV6-3
CASSAEGTFLSGELFF TGTGCCAGCAGTGCAGAAGGAACCTTCTTGTCCGGGGAGCTGTTTTTT NA NA TRBJ2-2 TRBV2
CASSQAVGANEKLFF TGTGCCAGCAGCCAAGCGGTAGGGGCTAATGAAAAACTGTTTTTT NA NA TRBJ1-4 TRBV4-2
CASSQDSGQVSTGELFF TGTGCCAGCAGCCAAGATAGTGGTCAGGTCAGCACCGGGGAGCTGTTTTTT NA NA TRBJ2-2 TRBV4-2
CASNKGGKDNEQYF TGCGCCAGCAATAAGGGCGGCAAGGACAACGAGCAGTACTTC NA NA TRBJ2-7 TRBV5-1
CASSLSGEGKNEQFF TGTGCCAGCAGCCTCTCGGGGGAGGGAAAGAATGAGCAGTTCTTC TRBD2 NA TRBJ2-1 TRBV5-4
CASSPDGGKYYNEQFF TGTGCCAGCAGTCCGGATGGGGGGAAGTACTACAATGAGCAGTTCTTC NA NA TRBJ2-1 TRBV28
CASSLVSGEQYF TGCGCCAGCAGCTTGGTGTCTGGCGAGCAGTACTTC NA NA TRBJ2-7 TRBV5-1
CASNGGQGNQPQHF TGTGCCAGCAACGGCGGACAGGGCAATCAGCCCCAGCATTTT TRBD1 NA TRBJ1-5 TRBV6-5
CASGIGGRGSYEQYF TGTGCCAGTGGAATAGGCGGCAGGGGATCCTACGAGCAGTACTTC NA NA TRBJ2-7 TRBV2
CASSLNRDQPQHF TGTGCCAGCAGCCTAAATAGGGATCAGCCCCAGCATTTT NA NA TRBJ1-5 TRBV11-2
CASNSDGLEQYF TGTGCCAGCAACTCCGATGGACTCGAGCAGTACTTC NA NA TRBJ2-7 TRBV2
CASSYSETNYGYTF TGTGCCAGCAGTTACTCCGAGACAAACTATGGCTACACCTTC NA once TRBJ1-2 TRBV6-5
CASSPWADGAYEQYF TGTGCCAGTAGTCCCTGGGCGGACGGAGCCTACGAGCAGTACTTC NA NA TRBJ2-7 TRBV19
CASSSEAGRSSYTF TGCGCCAGCAGCTCGGAGGCGGGACGATCAAGCTACACCTTC NA NA TRBJ1-2 TRBV5-1
CASSESNNQPQHF TGTGCCAGCAGTGAATCGAATAATCAGCCCCAGCATTTT NA NA TRBJ1-5 TRBV6-1
CASAEVGSWDGYTF TGTGCCAGCGCAGAGGTGGGGTCTTGGGATGGCTACACCTTC NA NA TRBJ1-2 TRBV6-5
CPPNPGGGGSYEQYF TGCCCCCCCAACCCCGGGGGGGGAGGGTCGTACGAGCAGTACTTC TRBD2 NA TRBJ2-7 TRBV5-1
CASSDGRDYEQYF TGTGCCAGCAGTGACGGCAGGGACTACGAGCAGTACTTC NA NA TRBJ2-7 TRBV25-1
CASSPDRQANQPQHF TGCGCCAGCAGTCCCGACCGACAGGCTAATCAGCCCCAGCATTTT NA NA TRBJ1-5 TRBV4-1
CASSLGNSGANVLTF TGCGCCAGCAGCTTAGGGAACTCTGGGGCCAACGTCCTGACTTTC NA NA TRBJ2-6 TRBV5-1
CASSPRTGTAGYTF TGTGCCAGCAGTCCTCGGACAGGGACTGCTGGCTACACCTTC TRBD1 NA TRBJ1-2 TRBV6-5
CASSQEFPRNEQYF TGCGCCAGCAGCCAAGAATTTCCCAGAAACGAGCAGTACTTC NA once TRBJ2-7 TRBV4-1
CASRTSGRRVDTQYF TGTGCCAGCAGGACTAGCGGGAGGAGGGTAGATACGCAGTATTTT TRBD2 once TRBJ2-3 TRBV5-4
CASSLGQGNTIYF TGTGCCAGCAGTTTGGGACAGGGAAACACCATATATTTT TRBD1 NA TRBJ1-3 TRBV12-3/TRBV12-4
CASSLRGGLESTDTQYF TGTGCCAGCAGCTTAAGGGGGGGGCTCGAGAGCACAGATACGCAGTATTTT NA NA TRBJ2-3 TRBV7-8
CASSLAGGNTIYF TGTGCCAGCAGTTTGGCGGGGGGAAACACCATATATTTT NA once TRBJ1-3 TRBV12-3/TRBV12-4
CASSYQQSSYEQYF TGTGCCAGCAGTTACCAACAGAGCTCCTACGAGCAGTACTTC NA NA TRBJ2-7 TRBV6-2/TRBV6-3
CASSVGGPIHTGELFF TGTGCCAGCAGCGTAGGCGGGCCGATCCACACCGGGGAGCTGTTTTTT NA NA TRBJ2-2 TRBV9
CASSLPRVAGYGETQYF TGTGCCAGCAGCTTGCCGCGGGTGGCAGGGTATGGGGAGACCCAGTACTTC NA NA TRBJ2-5 TRBV7-9
CATTPLYGYTF TGTGCCACCACCCCCCTCTATGGCTACACCTTC NA NA TRBJ1-2 TRBV12-3/TRBV12-4